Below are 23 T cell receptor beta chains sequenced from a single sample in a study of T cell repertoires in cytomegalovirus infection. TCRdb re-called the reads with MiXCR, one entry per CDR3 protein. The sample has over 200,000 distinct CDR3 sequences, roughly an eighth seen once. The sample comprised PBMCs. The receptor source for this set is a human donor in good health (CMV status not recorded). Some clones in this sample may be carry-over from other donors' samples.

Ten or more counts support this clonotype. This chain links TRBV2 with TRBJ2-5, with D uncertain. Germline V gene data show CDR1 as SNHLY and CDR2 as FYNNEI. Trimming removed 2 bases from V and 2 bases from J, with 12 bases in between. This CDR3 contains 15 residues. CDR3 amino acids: CASSELRRQQETQYF. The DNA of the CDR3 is TGTGCCAGCAGTGAATTACGGCGGCAACAAGAGACCCAGTACTTC.

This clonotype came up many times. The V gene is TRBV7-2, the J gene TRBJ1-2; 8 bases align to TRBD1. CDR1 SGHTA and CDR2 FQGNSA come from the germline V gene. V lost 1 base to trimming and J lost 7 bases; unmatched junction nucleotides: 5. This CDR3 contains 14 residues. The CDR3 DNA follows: TGTGCCAGCAGCTTAGACAGGGGGACACGTGGCTACACCTTC. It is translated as CASSLDRGTRGYTF.

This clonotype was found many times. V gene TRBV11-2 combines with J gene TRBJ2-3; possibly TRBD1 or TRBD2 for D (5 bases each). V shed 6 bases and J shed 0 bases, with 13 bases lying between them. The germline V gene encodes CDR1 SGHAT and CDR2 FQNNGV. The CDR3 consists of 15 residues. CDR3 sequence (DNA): TGTGCCAGCAGGCTGGGGCTAGCTAGCACAGATACGCAGTATTTT. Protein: CASRLGLASTDTQYF.

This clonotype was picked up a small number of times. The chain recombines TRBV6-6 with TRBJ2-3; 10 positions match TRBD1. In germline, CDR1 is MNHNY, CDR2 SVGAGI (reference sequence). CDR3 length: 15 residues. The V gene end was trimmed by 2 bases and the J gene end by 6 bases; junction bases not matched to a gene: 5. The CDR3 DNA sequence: TGTGCCAGCAGTTACACGGACAGGGGGATGGATACGCAGTATTTT. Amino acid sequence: CASSYTDRGMDTQYF.

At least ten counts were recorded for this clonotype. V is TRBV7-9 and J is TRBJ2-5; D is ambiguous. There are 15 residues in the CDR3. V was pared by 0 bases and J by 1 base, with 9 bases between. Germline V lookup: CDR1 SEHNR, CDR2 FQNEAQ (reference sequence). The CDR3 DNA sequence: TGTGCCAGCAGCTTAGCGTTCGGGTTCCAAGAGACCCAGTACTTC. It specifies CASSLAFGFQETQYF.

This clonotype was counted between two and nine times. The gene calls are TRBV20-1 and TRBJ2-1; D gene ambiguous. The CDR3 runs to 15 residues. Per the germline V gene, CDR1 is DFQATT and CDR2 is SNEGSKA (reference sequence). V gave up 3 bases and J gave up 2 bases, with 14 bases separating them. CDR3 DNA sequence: TGCAGTGCTAGGGCTACTGCATCGCCCTACAATGAGCAGTTCTTC. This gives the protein CSARATASPYNEQFF.

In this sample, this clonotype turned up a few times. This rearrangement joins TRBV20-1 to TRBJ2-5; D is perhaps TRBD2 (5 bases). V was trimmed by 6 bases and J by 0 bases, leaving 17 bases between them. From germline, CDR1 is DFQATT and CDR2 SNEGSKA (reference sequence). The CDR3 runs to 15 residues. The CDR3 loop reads CSATLGADYQETQYF. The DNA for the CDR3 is TGCAGTGCCACCTTGGGAGCGGACTACCAAGAGACCCAGTACTTC.

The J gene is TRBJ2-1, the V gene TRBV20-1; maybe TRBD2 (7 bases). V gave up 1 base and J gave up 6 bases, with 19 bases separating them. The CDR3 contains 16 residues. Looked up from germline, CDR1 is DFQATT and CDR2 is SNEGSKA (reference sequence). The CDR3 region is CSARAGGGIGLNEQFF. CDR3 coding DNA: TGCAGTGCTAGAGCGGGGGGCGGCATCGGTCTCAATGAGCAGTTCTTC.

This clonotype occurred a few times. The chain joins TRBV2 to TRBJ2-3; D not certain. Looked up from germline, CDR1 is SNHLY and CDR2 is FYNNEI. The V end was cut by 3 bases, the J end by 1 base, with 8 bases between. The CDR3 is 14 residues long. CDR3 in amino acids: CASSDKRRTDTQYF. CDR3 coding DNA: TGTGCCAGCAGTGATAAGCGACGCACAGATACGCAGTATTTT.

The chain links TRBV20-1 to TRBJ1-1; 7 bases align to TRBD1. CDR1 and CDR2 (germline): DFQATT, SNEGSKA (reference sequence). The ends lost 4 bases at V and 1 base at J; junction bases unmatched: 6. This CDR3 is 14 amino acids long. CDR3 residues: CSAMREGANTEAFF. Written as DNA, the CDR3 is TGCAGTGCTATGCGGGAGGGGGCGAACACTGAAGCTTTCTTT.

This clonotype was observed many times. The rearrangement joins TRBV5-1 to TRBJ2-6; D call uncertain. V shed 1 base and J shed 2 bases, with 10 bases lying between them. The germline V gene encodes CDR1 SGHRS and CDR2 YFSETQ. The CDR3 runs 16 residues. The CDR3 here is CASSLYPRAGANVLTF. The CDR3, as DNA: TGCGCCAGCAGCTTGTATCCCCGGGCTGGGGCCAACGTCCTGACTTTC. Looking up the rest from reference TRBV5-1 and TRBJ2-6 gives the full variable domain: KAGVTQTPRYLIKTRGQQVTLSCSPISGHRSVSWYQQTPGQGLQFLFEYFSETQRNKGNFPGRFSGRQFSNSRSEMNVSTLELGDSALYLCASSLYPRAGANVLTFGAGSRLTVL.

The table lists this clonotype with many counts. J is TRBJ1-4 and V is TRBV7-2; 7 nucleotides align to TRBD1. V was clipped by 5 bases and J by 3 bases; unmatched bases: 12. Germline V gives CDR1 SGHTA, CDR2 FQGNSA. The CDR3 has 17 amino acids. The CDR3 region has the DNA TGTGCCAGCAGCCCACCCAGATCAGGGGGTGCTAATGAAAAACTGTTTTTT. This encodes CASSPPRSGGANEKLFF.

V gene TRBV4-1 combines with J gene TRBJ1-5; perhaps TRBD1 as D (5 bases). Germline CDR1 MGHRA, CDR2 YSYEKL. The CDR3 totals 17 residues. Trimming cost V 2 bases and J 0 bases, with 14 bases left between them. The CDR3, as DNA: TGCGCCAGCAGCCAAACCCCTGGGGGAAATAGCAATCAGCCCCAGCATTTT. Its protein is CASSQTPGGNSNQPQHF.

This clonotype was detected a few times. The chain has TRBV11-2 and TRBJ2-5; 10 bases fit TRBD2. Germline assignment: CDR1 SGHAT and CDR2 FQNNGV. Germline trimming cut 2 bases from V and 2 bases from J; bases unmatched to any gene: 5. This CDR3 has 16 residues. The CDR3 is CASSLRTSGLQETQYF. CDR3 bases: TGTGCCAGCAGCTTACGGACTAGCGGACTTCAAGAGACCCAGTACTTC.

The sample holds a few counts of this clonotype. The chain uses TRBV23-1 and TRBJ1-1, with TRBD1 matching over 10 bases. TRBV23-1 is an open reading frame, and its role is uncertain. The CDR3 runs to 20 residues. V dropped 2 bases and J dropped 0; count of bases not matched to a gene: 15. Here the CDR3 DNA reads TGCGCCAGCAGTCAAGTTAACACGGGACAGGGGCCTGAAATGAACACTGAAGCTTTCTTT. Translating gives CASSQVNTGQGPEMNTEAFF.

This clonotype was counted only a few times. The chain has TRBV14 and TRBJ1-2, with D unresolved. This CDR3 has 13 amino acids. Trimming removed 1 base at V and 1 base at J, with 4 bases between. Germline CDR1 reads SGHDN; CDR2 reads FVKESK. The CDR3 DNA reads TGTGCCAGCAGCCAAGTGATTAACTATGGCTACACCTTC. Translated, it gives CASSQVINYGYTF.

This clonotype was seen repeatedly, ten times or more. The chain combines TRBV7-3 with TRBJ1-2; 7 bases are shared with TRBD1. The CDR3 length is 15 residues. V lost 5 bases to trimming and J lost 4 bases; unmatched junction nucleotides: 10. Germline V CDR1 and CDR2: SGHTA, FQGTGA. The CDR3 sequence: CASSLEGGQFYGYTF. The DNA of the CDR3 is TGTGCCAGCAGCCTAGAGGGGGGACAGTTCTATGGCTACACCTTC.

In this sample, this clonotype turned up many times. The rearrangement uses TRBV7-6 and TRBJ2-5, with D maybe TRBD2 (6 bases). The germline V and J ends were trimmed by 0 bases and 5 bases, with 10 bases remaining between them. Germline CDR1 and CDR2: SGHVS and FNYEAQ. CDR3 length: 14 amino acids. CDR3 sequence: CASSLAGGGETQYF. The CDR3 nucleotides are TGTGCCAGCAGCTTAGCCGGGGGAGGTGAGACCCAGTACTTC. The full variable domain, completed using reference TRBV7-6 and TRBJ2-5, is GAGVSQSPRYKVTKRGQDVALRCDPISGHVSLYWYRQALGQGPEFLTYFNYEAQQDKSGLPNDRFSAERPEGSISTLTIQRTEQRDSAMYRCASSLAGGGETQYFGPGTRLLVL.

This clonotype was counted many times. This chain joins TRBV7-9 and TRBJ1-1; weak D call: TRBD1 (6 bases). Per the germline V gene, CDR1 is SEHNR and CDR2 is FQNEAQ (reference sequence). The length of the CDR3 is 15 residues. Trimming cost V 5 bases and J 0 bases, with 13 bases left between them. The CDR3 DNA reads TGTGCCAGCAGCCCGGACAGACGACTGAACACTGAAGCTTTCTTT. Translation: CASSPDRRLNTEAFF. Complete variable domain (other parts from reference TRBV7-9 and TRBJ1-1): DTGVSQNPRHKITKRGQNVTFRCDPISEHNRLYWYRQTLGQGPEFLTYFQNEAQLEKSRLLSDRFSAERPKGSFSTLEIQRTEQGDSAMYLCASSPDRRLNTEAFFGQGTRLTVV.

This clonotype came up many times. The CDR3 reads CASSLEALNEKLFF. CDR3 nucleotides: TGTGCCAGCAGCTTAGAAGCGCTGAATGAAAAACTGTTTTTT. The J gene is TRBJ1-4, the V gene TRBV7-2; no firm D call. Germline V gives CDR1 SGHTA, CDR2 FQGNSA. This CDR3 contains 14 residues. V lost 1 base and J 5 bases, leaving 8 bases between the germline ends.

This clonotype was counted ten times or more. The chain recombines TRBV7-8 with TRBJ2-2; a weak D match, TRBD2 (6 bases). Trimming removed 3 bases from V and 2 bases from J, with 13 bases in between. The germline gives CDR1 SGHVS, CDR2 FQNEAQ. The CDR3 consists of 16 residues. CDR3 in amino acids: CASSLLAGQNTGELFF. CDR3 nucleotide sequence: TGTGCCAGCAGCTTGCTGGCGGGGCAAAACACCGGGGAGCTGTTTTTT.

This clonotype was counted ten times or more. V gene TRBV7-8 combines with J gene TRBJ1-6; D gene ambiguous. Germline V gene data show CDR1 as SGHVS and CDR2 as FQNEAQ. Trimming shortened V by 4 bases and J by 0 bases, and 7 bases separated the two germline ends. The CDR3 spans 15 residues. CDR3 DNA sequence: TGTGCCAGCAGCTCCCGGGGCTCCTATAATTCACCCCTCCACTTT. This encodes CASSSRGSYNSPLHF.

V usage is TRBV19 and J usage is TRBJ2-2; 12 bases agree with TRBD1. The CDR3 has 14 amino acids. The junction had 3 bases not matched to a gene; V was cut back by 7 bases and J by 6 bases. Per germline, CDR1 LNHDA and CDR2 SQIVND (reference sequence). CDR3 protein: CASKGQGAAGELFF. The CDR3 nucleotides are TGTGCCAGTAAGGGACAGGGGGCTGCCGGGGAGCTGTTTTTT.